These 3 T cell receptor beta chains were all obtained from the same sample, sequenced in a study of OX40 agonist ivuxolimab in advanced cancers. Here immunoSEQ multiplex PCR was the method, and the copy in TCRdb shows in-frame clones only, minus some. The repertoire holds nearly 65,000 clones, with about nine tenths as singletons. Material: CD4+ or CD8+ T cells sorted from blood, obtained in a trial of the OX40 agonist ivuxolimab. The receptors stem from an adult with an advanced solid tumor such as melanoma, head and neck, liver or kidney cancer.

The chain's CDR3 is CASSLVDLAGVHDYEQYF. The CDR3 coding sequence is TGCGCCAGCAGCTTGGTGGATTTAGCGGGAGTGCACGACTACGAGCAGTACTTC. The chain is built from TRBV5-1 and TRBJ2-7; 9 bases align to TRBD2. CDR3 size: 18 residues. J gave up 3 bases and V 0 bases, and 13 bases lay outside the gene matches. Germline CDR1 reads SGHRS; CDR2 reads YFSETQ. The whole variable domain, filled in from reference TRBV5-1 and TRBJ2-7, reads KAGVTQTPRYLIKTRGQQVTLSCSPISGHRSVSWYQQTPGQGLQFLFEYFSETQRNKGNFPGRFSGRQFSNSRSEMNVSTLELGDSALYLCASSLVDLAGVHDYEQYFGPGTRLTVT.

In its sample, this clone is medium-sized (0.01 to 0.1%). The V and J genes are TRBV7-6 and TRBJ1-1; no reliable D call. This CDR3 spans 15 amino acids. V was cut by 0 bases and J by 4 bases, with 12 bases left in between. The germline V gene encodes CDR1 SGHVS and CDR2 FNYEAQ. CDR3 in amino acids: CASSLARVLGTEAFF. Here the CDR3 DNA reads TGTGCCAGCAGCTTAGCTAGGGTGCTTGGCACTGAAGCTTTCTTT.

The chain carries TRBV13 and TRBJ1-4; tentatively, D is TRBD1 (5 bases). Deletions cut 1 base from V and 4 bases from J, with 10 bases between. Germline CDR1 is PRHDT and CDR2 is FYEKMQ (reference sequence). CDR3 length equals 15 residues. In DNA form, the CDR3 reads TGTGCCAGCAGCTTAGATGGGGCCCTTAATGAAAAACTGTTTTTT. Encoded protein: CASSLDGALNEKLFF.